This entry lists 24 T cell receptor beta chains sequenced from one sample in a study of T cells after yellow fever vaccination. TCRdb used MiXCR to reprocess the 5' RACE reads, holding one entry per CDR3 protein. Of a few hundred thousand distinct CDR3 sequences listed, under 9% are singletons. Sequencing was performed on CD4+ T cells sorted from PBMCs, taken 5 days after the yellow fever booster vaccination. Receptors were obtained from a man between 18 and 29 years old who received the YFV17D yellow fever vaccine.

This clonotype was found a few times. V gene TRBV20-1 combines with J gene TRBJ2-2; no firm D call. The CDR3 is made up of 13 amino acids. Looked up from germline, CDR1 is DFQATT and CDR2 is SNEGSKA (reference sequence). Between the trimmed V and J ends, which lost 6 bases and 6 bases, there was a span of 14 bases. CDR3 coding DNA: TGCAGTGCCAGCCGCACCACAGCCGGGGAGCTGTTTTTT. Translated: CSASRTTAGELFF.

The V and J genes are TRBV7-2 and TRBJ2-5; possible D gene TRBD1, 6 bases. V dropped 5 bases and J dropped 0 bases, with 13 bases sitting between them. The germline V gene encodes CDR1 SGHTA and CDR2 FQGNSA. The CDR3 contains 15 residues. The CDR3 here is CASSHNQGNQETQYF. The CDR3 DNA sequence: TGTGCCAGCAGCCATAATCAGGGGAACCAAGAGACCCAGTACTTC.

This clonotype was seen ten or more times. This chain uses TRBV7-8 with TRBJ2-5, with D maybe TRBD2 (5 bases). The germline V and J ends were trimmed by 6 bases and 4 bases, with 12 bases remaining between them. CDR1 SGHVS and CDR2 FQNEAQ come from the germline V gene. The CDR3 sequence is 13 residues long. CDR3 DNA: TGTGCCAGCAGAATCCGGGGTGGAGAGACCCAGTACTTC. Protein sequence: CASRIRGGETQYF.

This clonotype was observed a few times. V is TRBV27 and J is TRBJ2-6; D may correspond to TRBD1 or TRBD2 (5 bases each). The germline V gene encodes CDR1 MNHEY and CDR2 SMNVEV (reference sequence). Between the trimmed V and J ends, which lost 11 bases and 0 bases, there was a span of 17 bases. This CDR3 spans 16 amino acids. The CDR3 region has the DNA TGTGCCGGCGTGGGACGGTATGTCTCTGGGGCCAACGTCCTGACTTTC. Encoded protein: CAGVGRYVSGANVLTF. Using reference TRBV27 and TRBJ2-6 for the parts outside the CDR3, the full variable domain is EAQVTQNPRYLITVTGKKLTVTCSQNMNHEYMSWYRQDPGLGLRQIYYSMNVEVTDKGDVPEGYKVSRKEKRNFPLILESPSPNQTSLYFCAGVGRYVSGANVLTFGAGSRLTVL.

The table lists this clonotype with many counts. The gene calls are TRBV7-8 and TRBJ2-3; no firm D call. The CDR3 length is 11 residues. V gave up 5 bases and J gave up 6 bases, with 6 bases separating them. Germline CDR1 is SGHVS and CDR2 is FQNEAQ. Here the CDR3 reads CASSPADTQYF. The CDR3 bases are TGTGCCAGCAGCCCGGCGGATACGCAGTATTTT.

This clonotype appeared a few times. The chain couples TRBV4-3 to TRBJ1-5; 7 bases are shared with TRBD1. J lost 4 bases, V lost 1 base, and 7 bases had no gene match. The length of the CDR3 is 16 residues. Germline values: CDR1 LGHNA, CDR2 YSLEER. CDR3 nucleotides: TGCGCCAGCAGCCAAGGGGCGGGACAGTATAATCAGCCCCAGCATTTT. Its protein product is CASSQGAGQYNQPQHF.

The V gene is TRBV5-1, the J gene TRBJ1-1, with D possibly TRBD1 on 6 matching bases. The CDR3 is made up of 16 amino acids. Trimming stripped 2 bases from V and 4 bases from J, with 18 bases between. Germline V gene lookup returns CDR1 SGHRS and CDR2 YFSETQ. Here the CDR3 reads CASSFAGAGLSTEAFF. DNA for the CDR3: TGCGCCAGCAGCTTTGCAGGGGCAGGATTAAGCACTGAAGCTTTCTTT. Complete variable domain (other parts from reference TRBV5-1 and TRBJ1-1): KAGVTQTPRYLIKTRGQQVTLSCSPISGHRSVSWYQQTPGQGLQFLFEYFSETQRNKGNFPGRFSGRQFSNSRSEMNVSTLELGDSALYLCASSFAGAGLSTEAFFGQGTRLTVV.

The chain recombines TRBV12-3 or TRBV12-4 with TRBJ2-7; no firm D call. The V gene lost 4 bases and the J gene lost 6 bases, with 19 bases spanning the gap. This CDR3 has 15 residues. The CDR3 nucleotides are TGTGCCAGCAGTTCCCGCCGTACGACAAGTCGCGAGCAGTACGTC. Its protein product is CASSSRRTTSREQYV.

V usage is TRBV20-1 and J usage is TRBJ1-6; 7 bases agree with TRBD1. Unmatched junction bases numbered 11, after V lost 6 bases and J lost 9 bases. The CDR3 runs to 14 residues. Germline assignment: CDR1 DFQATT and CDR2 SNEGSKA (reference sequence). The CDR3 reads CSASDGTASSPLHF. The CDR3 bases are TGCAGTGCCTCAGACGGGACAGCGAGTTCACCCCTCCACTTT.

This clonotype came up many times. The chain carries TRBV5-1 and TRBJ2-7; D perhaps matches TRBD2 (6 bases). The ends were cut back, 0 bases at V and 5 bases at J, with 12 bases in the middle. CDR1 is SGHRS and CDR2 is YFSETQ in the germline V gene. The CDR3 has 14 amino acids. CDR3 sequence (DNA): TGCGCCAGCAGCTTGGCCGGAGGGGATCACGAGCAGTACGTC. Encoded protein: CASSLAGGDHEQYV.

This clonotype has just a few counts. The chain recombines TRBV4-3 with TRBJ2-1; D is unclear. Germline CDR1 is LGHNA and CDR2 is YSLEER. V lost 0 bases to trimming and J lost 4 bases, with 7 bases between them. The CDR3 has 14 residues. This chain's CDR3 is CASSQDFTYNEQFF. In nucleotides, the CDR3 is TGCGCCAGCAGCCAAGATTTCACGTACAATGAGCAGTTCTTC.

CDR3 sequence reads: CASTLTGCGETQYF. CDR3 in DNA: TGTGCCAGCACCCTGACAGGGTGTGGGGAGACCCAGTACTTC. V gene TRBV3-1 combines with J gene TRBJ2-5, with 7 bases fitting TRBD1. Trimming at V came to 7 bases and at J to 5 bases, leaving 10 bases not matched to a gene. This CDR3 has 14 amino acids. Germline V gene sequence: CDR1 LGHDT, CDR2 YNNKEL (reference sequence).

The rearrangement uses TRBV7-2 and TRBJ1-4; 11 bases map to TRBD1. After removal of 8 bases from V and 7 bases from J, the junction contained 6 bases not matched to a gene. CDR1 is SGHTA and CDR2 is FQGNSA in the germline V gene. The CDR3 extends over 14 amino acids. The CDR3 nucleotides read TGTGCCAGCGGGAGGGGGACAGGGGGTGAAAAACTGTTTTTT. It codes for CASGRGTGGEKLFF.

This chain connects TRBV5-1 to TRBJ2-4; D is undetermined. Between the trimmed V and J ends, which lost 0 bases and 6 bases, there was a span of 10 bases. This CDR3 has 14 amino acids. CDR1 and CDR2 from the germline V gene are SGHRS and YFSETQ. CDR3 in DNA: TGCGCCAGCAGCTTGGACAGCGATGGAAACATTCAGTACTTC. As protein: CASSLDSDGNIQYF.

In its sample, this clonotype was seen a few times. The rearrangement links TRBV5-5 to TRBJ1-4, with 7 bases lining up with TRBD1. The CDR3 length is 15 residues. Germline loops: CDR1 SGHKS, CDR2 YYEKEE (reference sequence). V was clipped by 1 base and J by 5 bases; unmatched bases: 5. The CDR3 coding sequence is TGTGCCAGCAGCTTGAGACAGGGTTTGAATGAAAAACTGTTTTTT. The encoded protein is CASSLRQGLNEKLFF.

This clonotype occurred a few times. The chain employs TRBV20-1 and TRBJ2-1, with 10 bases matching TRBD2. V shed 5 bases and J 10 bases; nucleotides not matched to a gene: 17. The germline V gene encodes CDR1 DFQATT and CDR2 SNEGSKA (reference sequence). This CDR3 spans 16 amino acids. In DNA form, the CDR3 reads TGCAGTGCTGCCATGCAGCGGGGGGGCCTTAATTCCGAGCAGTTCTTC. Its translation is CSAAMQRGGLNSEQFF.

In its sample, this clonotype was seen a few times. The J gene is TRBJ2-2, the V gene TRBV5-6, with TRBD1 identical over 8 bases. Germline trimming cut 4 bases from V and 4 bases from J; bases unmatched to any gene: 9. This CDR3 has 16 amino acids. Germline CDR1 is SGHDT and CDR2 is YYEEEE. CDR3 sequence reads: CASSMWTGTVTGELFF. The DNA for the CDR3 is TGTGCCAGCAGCATGTGGACAGGGACGGTCACCGGGGAGCTGTTTTTT.

CDR3 loop: CASSSSGYHTDTQYF. The CDR3 DNA follows: TGTGCCAGCAGCTCTTCTGGGTATCACACAGATACGCAGTATTTT. The chain employs TRBV9 and TRBJ2-3; no definite D call. V dropped 4 bases and J dropped 2 bases, with 14 bases sitting between them. This CDR3 region has 15 residues. Germline CDR1 SGDLS, CDR2 YYNGEE.

V usage is TRBV24-1 and J usage is TRBJ2-5; TRBD1 might be the D (6 bases). This CDR3 is 13 amino acids long. The germline gives CDR1 KGHDR, CDR2 SFDVKD. V lost 4 bases to trimming and J lost 3 bases, with 8 bases between them. CDR3 in amino acids: CATSDPGEETQYF. In DNA, the CDR3 is TGTGCCACCAGTGACCCAGGGGAAGAGACCCAGTACTTC.

This clonotype was found many times. The genes are TRBV20-1 and TRBJ1-5, with unresolved D. V gave up 2 bases and J gave up 1 base, with 3 bases separating them. From germline, CDR1 is DFQATT and CDR2 SNEGSKA (reference sequence). This CDR3 region has 12 residues. This CDR3 is CSARYSNQPQHF. CDR3 DNA: TGCAGTGCTAGATACAGCAATCAGCCCCAGCATTTT.

This clonotype was recorded only once. This chain connects TRBV30 to TRBJ2-7; D assignment may be TRBD1 or TRBD2 (5 bases each). Between the trimmed V and J ends, which lost 5 bases and 6 bases, there was a span of 20 bases. The CDR3 is 14 amino acids. From germline, CDR1 is GTSNPN and CDR2 SVGIG (reference sequence). In DNA form, the CDR3 reads TGTGCCTGGGACAAGCCTAGTCAGAGGGGCGAGCAGTACTTC. Protein product: CAWDKPSQRGEQYF.

This chain links TRBV5-1 with TRBJ1-1, with D possibly being TRBD1 (5 bases). V was trimmed by 5 bases and J by 3 bases, leaving 17 bases between them. The CDR3 runs 15 residues. Germline assignment: CDR1 SGHRS and CDR2 YFSETQ. CDR3 sequence reads: CASSRRGVSDTEAFF. DNA of the CDR3: TGCGCCAGCAGTCGAAGGGGCGTGTCGGACACTGAAGCTTTCTTT.

This clonotype has only one observation. The chain uses TRBV5-1 and TRBJ2-3, with 11 positions matching TRBD2. V lost 4 bases and J lost 3; bases outside the gene matches: 7. This CDR3 comprises 16 residues. Germline V gives CDR1 SGHRS, CDR2 YFSETQ. CDR3: CASSPPGLAETDTQYF. DNA for the CDR3: TGCGCCAGCAGCCCCCCGGGACTAGCGGAGACAGATACGCAGTATTTT.

The chain employs TRBV5-4 and TRBJ1-1, with 11 bases lining up with TRBD1. V shed 4 bases and J 0 bases; nucleotides not matched to a gene: 8. CDR1 is SGHNT and CDR2 is YYREEE in the germline V gene (reference sequence). The length of the CDR3 is 17 residues. The CDR3 reads CASSSRTGGLLNTEAFF. The CDR3 DNA sequence: TGTGCCAGCAGCAGTCGGACAGGGGGCTTGTTGAACACTGAAGCTTTCTTT.